These 5 T cell receptor beta chains were sequenced from one sample in a study of T cell responses to AZD1222 COVID-19 vaccine. The repertoire was sequenced with immunoSEQ multiplex PCR; TCRdb's copy has only in-frame clones and lacks some. The table records approximately 110,000 clones, over 80% of them present only once. Material: peripheral blood, obtained 28 days after the second AZD1222 dose. The receptor set was obtained from an adult who received the AZD1222 COVID-19 vaccine.

V is TRBV15 and J is TRBJ1-1; D remains ambiguous. The CDR3 totals 14 residues. V shed 0 bases and J shed 7 bases, with 12 bases lying between them. Per germline, CDR1 LNHNV and CDR2 YYDKDF (reference sequence). Here the CDR3 DNA reads TGTGCCACCAGCAGAGATCGGAGTGGGGATGAAGCTTTCTTT. It translates to CATSRDRSGDEAFF.

The V gene is TRBV14, the J gene TRBJ1-1; D might be TRBD1 (6 bases). Germline V gives CDR1 SGHDN, CDR2 FVKESK. V gave up 1 base and J gave up 0 bases, with 9 bases separating them. The CDR3 is made up of 15 amino acids. The CDR3 DNA reads TGTGCCAGCAGCCAAGCGGGGGCCCTGAACACTGAAGCTTTCTTT. This gives the protein CASSQAGALNTEAFF.

The gene calls are TRBV9 and TRBJ1-2, with D perhaps TRBD1 (6 bases). Trimming cost V 3 bases and J 2 bases, with 20 bases left between them. The CDR3 covers 17 residues. The germline gives CDR1 SGDLS, CDR2 YYNGEE. The CDR3, as DNA: TGTGCCAGCAGCGCATTACCAGAGGGCAGGGGAAACTATGGCTACACCTTC. Residues: CASSALPEGRGNYGYTF.

This sequence joins TRBV18 and TRBJ1-4; TRBD1 agrees at 9 bases. The CDR3 is 15 amino acids. J gave up 5 bases and V 2 bases, and 3 bases lay outside the gene matches. Germline V gene data show CDR1 as KGHSH and CDR2 as LQKENI. CDR3 DNA: TGTGCCAGCTCACCAATGGGACAGGGAAATGAAAAACTGTTTTTT. Its translation: CASSPMGQGNEKLFF.

The V and J genes are TRBV19 and TRBJ2-1, with 8 bases that match TRBD2. The ends lost 2 bases at V and 2 bases at J; junction bases unmatched: 5. This CDR3 is built from 16 residues. Germline values: CDR1 LNHDA, CDR2 SQIVND (reference sequence). The CDR3 loop is CASSIFTGGPYNEQFF. In DNA, the CDR3 is TGTGCCAGTAGTATATTTACGGGAGGGCCCTACAATGAGCAGTTCTTC.